This record looks at one T cell receptor beta chain sequence and its context. The antigen it binds to is not known. Nothing much larger sits one base from this clone, and base qualities are not available. This entry belongs to a study of shared clonotypes between healthy human individuals (dated by TCRdb to the early 2020s). For the study in its entirety: The cohort comprised two women and a few men aged 18 to 49 years. To estimate repertoire size and how much clonotype sharing occurs between individuals, the study deeply sequenced the blood TCR repertoires of several healthy adults. Per donor, three plates each were used for CD4 naive and CD4 memory, two for CD8 naive, and one for CD8 memory. Per donor, leukapheresis produced somewhere between about 0.9 and 10 billion PBMCs. Libraries were prepared and TCR repertoires were sequenced by different laboratories using diverse techniques, in order to increase sequencing depth and limit assay-specific biases. The paper's findings and limits, for the study overall: Sampling was restricted to blood, and TCR repertoires in tissues likely differ from the TCR repertoires found in blood. Compared with non-shared clonotypes, the clonotypes found in all four sorted-subset donors had higher generation probabilities. About 5% of naive CD4, 3% to 3.5% of naive CD8, approximately 2% of memory CD4, and approximately 0.4% of memory CD8 clonotypes were shared across several donors. Larger estimated clonotype richness was generally found for naive subsets than for memory subsets. Even with the large sequencing depth, rarefaction of the sorted-subset datasets indicated that sequencing was incomplete. Pairwise subsampling led to the expectation that sequencing depth would affect the degree of clonotype sharing among donors. The genetic and exposure-history diversity represented was limited by the small number of donors.

CD8 naive samples were obtained by positive selection for CCR7 among CD45RO-negative cells, yielding a CD45RA+CCR7+ population from which TemRA cells were excluded. The donors were healthy, HIV-negative adults who had no recently reported acute infections or vaccinations. Every donor was a Caucasian adult living in Nashville, Tennessee, USA. Blood was collected by leukapheresis, and PBMCs were isolated by Ficoll-Histopaque density gradient centrifugation and then cryopreserved in liquid nitrogen vapor phase. Analytical flow cytometry was used to check the purity and quantity of every magnetically sorted T cell population. From each sorted fraction, genomic DNA was isolated and quantified by UV absorbance on a Nanodrop 2000c. Based on the germline V gene, the CDR1 and CDR2 sequences are MNHEY and SVGAGI. The trim is 2 bases for V and 2 bases for J, with a gap of 12 bases between the germline ends. Spanning cysteine to phenylalanine, the CDR3 consists of 15 amino acids. The CDR3 DNA has 45 bases and is translated from base 1.

Using the deep immunoSEQ assay, TCR CDR3 regions were amplified from genomic DNA by multiplex PCR. Extracted genomic DNA from each cell subset was spread evenly across all wells of several immunoSEQ 96-well plates, with each plate serving as a replicate. For sorted subsets, 150 to 200 ng genomic DNA, equal to about 30,000 T cell genomes, was loaded into each replicate PCR. Purified libraries were quantified with a Qubit 3.0 fluorometer, sized on a Bioanalyzer 2100, and re-quantified with the KAPA Library Quantification kit. Every immunoSEQ 96-well plate was sequenced on a separate single-read 150-cycle Illumina NextSeq 550 flow cell. The authors processed their data as follows. Because only junctional sequences without quality scores were contained in the immunoSEQ output, filtering matching that applied to full-length reads could not be performed. To assign V/J genes and CDR3, sequences were annotated against IMGT germline references using PyIR, a Python wrapper for IgBLAST v1.9. Reads were removed for weak V/J assignments (E-value above 1e-6), missing CDR3, stop codons, out-of-frame junctions, or ambiguous translated residues. V3J clonotypes were defined by identical inferred V gene, J gene, and CDR3 amino acid sequence. Percentage overlap between repertoires was calculated by dividing the number of shared unique clonotypes by the size of the smaller repertoire. Richness of each repertoire was evaluated using RTK rarefaction, the Chao1 estimator, and Recon v2.1 estimates of unobserved clonotypes. Generation probabilities for all TCRbeta clonotypes obtained by the gDNA method from several donors were computed using OLGA. As stored in TCRdb, this immuneACCESS dataset retains in-frame rearrangements with V and J assigned. A fraction of the clones does not appear; measured against another copy, unresolved V genes explain less than half of the discrepancy, and the remainder lacks a known reason. The DNA gave D and trimming, while V, J and clone size come from that table. This sample lists hundreds of thousands of clones; about 95% were detected once. The ten largest clones represent roughly 0.1% of the sample.

This clonotype was obtained from a woman in her twenties or thirties in good health. Sequencing was performed on naive CD8+ T cells sorted from blood. The meaning of the sample's cell subset or site label: CD45RA+CCR7+. The chain is made from TRBV6-5 and TRBJ1-1, and TRBD1 may be the D gene, going by 6 matching bases. The CDR3 reads CASSYTGQTNTEAFF. The nucleotide sequence reads TGTGCCAGCAGTTACACTGGACAGACCAACACTGAAGCTTTCTTT.